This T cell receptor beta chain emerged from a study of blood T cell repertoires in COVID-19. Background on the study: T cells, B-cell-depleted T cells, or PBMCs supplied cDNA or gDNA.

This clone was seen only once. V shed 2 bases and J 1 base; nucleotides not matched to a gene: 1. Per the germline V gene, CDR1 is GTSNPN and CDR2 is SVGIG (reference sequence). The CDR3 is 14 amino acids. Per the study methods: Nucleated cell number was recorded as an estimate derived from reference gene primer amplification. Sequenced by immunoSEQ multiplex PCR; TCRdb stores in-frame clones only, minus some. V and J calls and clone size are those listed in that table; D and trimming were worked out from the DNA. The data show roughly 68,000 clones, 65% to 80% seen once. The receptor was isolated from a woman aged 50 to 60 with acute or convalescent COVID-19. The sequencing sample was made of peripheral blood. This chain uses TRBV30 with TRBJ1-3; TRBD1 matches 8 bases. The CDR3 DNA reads TGTGCCTGGAGTCGGACAGGGTCTGGAAACACCATATATTTT. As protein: CAWSRTGSGNTIYF.